Listed below are T cell receptor beta chains from one sample, sequenced in a study of T cell responses to AZD1222 COVID-19 vaccine. Produced via immunoSEQ multiplex PCR; TCRdb's table is partial and in-frame only. The sample has about 140,000 clones; roughly 82% are singletons. The sequenced sample was peripheral blood, obtained on day 0 of AZD1222 vaccination. The receptors come from an adult in good health. Each CDR3 is given without its conserved first and last residue.

>TRBV7-2|TRBJ2-7
ASSLAGQGVGYEQY
>TRBV3-1/TRBV3-2|TRBJ2-7
ASSQLSASYEQY
>TRBV5-1|TRBJ2-1
ASSQDPGPLEQF
>TRBV29-1|TRBJ1-2
SVVPAGTGVGYT
>TRBV5-5|TRBJ1-4
ASSPRRDEKLF
>TRBV28|TRBJ1-6
ASSLVSNSPLH
>TRBV18|TRBJ2-5
ASSPPSLPGETQY
>TRBV27|TRBJ1-1
ASSTTGLPTEAF
>TRBV28|TRBJ1-1
ASSFSGGAEAF
>TRBV5-1|TRBJ2-7
ASSLELRGRTSYEQY
>TRBV10-3|TRBJ1-1
AISRQGAVNTEAF
>TRBV6-5|TRBJ1-1
ASREGGIEAF
>TRBV11-2|TRBJ1-1
ASSPRVGHPPEAF
>TRBV28|TRBJ1-1
ASSQTGGDTEAF
>TRBV7-3|TRBJ2-1
ASSLRGYEQF
>TRBV7-8|TRBJ2-4
ASSSRQGEIQY
>TRBV19|TRBJ1-4
ASKPEGSEKLF
>TRBV5-1|TRBJ1-2
ASSLLGGLMDGYT
>TRBV6-5|TRBJ1-4
ASSQTGFEKLF
>TRBV3-1/TRBV3-2|TRBJ1-1
ASSFGTVNTEAF
>TRBV19|TRBJ2-7
ASSISPGQGAFEQY
>TRBV9|TRBJ2-3
ASSVSWGWGDTQY
>TRBV7-2|TRBJ1-5
ASSLTSWNQPQH
>TRBV28|TRBJ1-1
ASRDRRSNTEAF
>TRBV28|TRBJ1-1
ASRNDAEAF